This TCR beta chain was captured in a study of HIV-infected patients and healthy controls. The repertoire came from unfractionated whole blood and reflected all unsorted peripheral T cells. This clonotype was observed a few times. The CDR3 covers 13 residues. Trimming took 7 bases from V and 7 from J, leaving 14 bases between them. Germline assignment: CDR1 SGHDN and CDR2 FVKESK. Reverse transcription used about 510 ng RNA and constant-region primers for alpha and beta. Each of the alpha and beta chains got its own library through chain-specific third strand synthesis with indices. TCRdb re-analysed the 5' RACE reads in MiXCR, keeping a single row per CDR3 protein. The sample contains some 19,000 distinct CDR3 sequences, roughly a tenth of which appear only once.

This sequence originates from an adult in good health. Sequenced input: blood. The chain uses TRBV14 and TRBJ2-1; possibly TRBD2 for D (6 bases). For the CDR3, the DNA is TGTGCCAGCACCCACGGGGGATGGAATGAGCAGTTCTTC. As protein: CASTHGGWNEQFF. The full variable domain, rest sourced from reference TRBV14 and TRBJ2-1, is EAGVTQFPSHSVIEKGQTVTLRCDPISGHDNLYWYRRVMGKEIKFLLHFVKESKQDESGMPNNRFLAERTGGTYSTLKVQPAELEDSGVYFCASTHGGWNEQFFGPGTRLTVL.